These T cell receptor beta chains were read from a single sample in a study of neurological immune-mediated disorders. TCRdb fed the 5' RACE reads into MiXCR, producing one record per CDR3 protein. The sample records about 65,000 distinct CDR3 sequences, approximately 4.1% being singletons. Sequencing input: PBMCs. Every receptor here comes from a man in his forties or fifties with multiple sclerosis. The CDR3 runs from the conserved cysteine through the conserved F or W. The D gene is left open where the match is weak. Clone size is not always given. Where it is, it says once, few, many or a class for expanded clones.

J gene	V gene	D gene	clone size	CDR3 protein	CDR3 DNA
TRBJ1-2	TRBV7-8	TRBD1	many	CASSLEGQGGYGYTF	TGTGCCAGCAGCTTAGAAGGACAGGGAGGGTATGGCTACACCTTC
TRBJ1-2	TRBV12-3/TRBV12-4	TRBD1	many	CASRPKRDRGYGYTF	TGTGCCAGCAGGCCTAAGAGGGACAGGGGGTATGGCTACACCTTC
TRBJ1-1	TRBV5-1	NA	many	CASSFGRGGTTEAFF	TGCGCCAGCAGCTTTGGCAGGGGCGGAACCACTGAAGCTTTCTTT
TRBJ2-1	TRBV11-2	NA	many	CASSLDRGANEQFF	TGTGCCAGCAGCTTAGATCGCGGGGCAAATGAGCAGTTCTTC
TRBJ1-1	TRBV18	TRBD1	many	CASSPRAGGRTEAFF	TGTGCCAGCTCACCACGGGCAGGGGGTAGGACTGAAGCTTTCTTT
TRBJ2-5	TRBV11-2	NA	NA	CASSSLKAVRQKRGTQYF	TGTGCCAGCAGCTCACTTAAGGCGGTGAGACAAAAACGGGGGACCCAGTACTTC
TRBJ2-3	TRBV12-3/TRBV12-4	NA	many	CASSLQQGRLQYF	TGTGCCAGCAGTCTTCAACAAGGTCGACTGCAGTATTTT
TRBJ1-2	TRBV20-1	NA	few	CSAIQDSYGYTF	TGCAGTGCTATACAAGACAGCTATGGCTACACCTTC
TRBJ2-1	TRBV7-3	TRBD2	many	CASSVSGGTNNEQFF	TGTGCCAGCAGCGTTAGCGGGGGGACCAACAATGAGCAGTTCTTC
TRBJ1-2	TRBV11-2	TRBD1	many	CASSLPTGDGYTF	TGTGCCAGCAGCTTACCTACAGGGGATGGCTACACCTTC
TRBJ2-7	TRBV4-1	TRBD1	many	CASSLSGTGAYEQYF	TGCGCCAGCAGCCTGTCCGGGACAGGGGCCTACGAGCAGTACTTC
TRBJ2-7	TRBV7-2	TRBD1	many	CASSFDRTGVFEQYF	TGTGCCAGCAGCTTTGATCGGACAGGGGTTTTCGAGCAGTACTTC
TRBJ1-6	TRBV10-1	TRBD1	few	CASSGQGSGNSPLNF	TGCGCCAGCAGTGGACAGGGCTCTGGGAATTCACCCCTCAACTTT
TRBJ1-2	TRBV27	NA	many	CASSFSGRSYGYTF	TGTGCCAGCAGTTTCTCAGGGAGAAGCTATGGCTACACCTTC
TRBJ2-3	TRBV5-5	NA	many	CASSLDAPQTDTQYF	TGTGCCAGCAGCTTGGACGCCCCACAGACAGATACGCAGTATTTT
TRBJ2-4	TRBV6-6	NA	many	CASSWEDPKNIQYF	TGTGCCAGCAGTTGGGAGGACCCCAAAAACATTCAGTACTTC
TRBJ2-3	TRBV5-1	TRBD1	many	CASSLRLGTGSTDTQYF	TGCGCCAGCAGCTTGCGTCTAGGGACAGGTAGCACAGATACGCAGTATTTT
TRBJ2-2	TRBV2	TRBD1	many	CASSEQQGAVAGELFF	TGTGCCAGCAGTGAACAACAGGGGGCCGTGGCCGGGGAGCTGTTTTTT
TRBJ2-2	TRBV3-1	TRBD1	few	CATRQGPGTGELFF	TGTGCCACCCGACAGGGGCCGGGGACCGGGGAGCTGTTTTTT
TRBJ2-1	TRBV11-2	TRBD1	many	CASSFSGGSYNEQFF	TGTGCCAGCAGCTTCTCAGGGGGCTCGTACAATGAGCAGTTCTTC
TRBJ1-1	TRBV6-5	NA	few	CASTPRGPSVTEAFF	TGTGCCAGCACCCCGAGAGGCCCATCGGTCACTGAAGCTTTCTTT
TRBJ2-3	TRBV4-2	TRBD2	many	CASSQGTSGGQSTQYF	TGTGCCAGCAGCCAAGGTACTAGCGGTGGGCAGAGTACGCAGTATTTT
TRBJ2-1	TRBV7-2	NA	many	CASSLGLIFQQFF	TGTGCCAGCAGCTTAGGACTGATATTTCAGCAGTTCTTC
TRBJ2-1	TRBV7-8	TRBD1	many	CASSLAGQGHNEQFF	TGTGCCAGCAGCTTAGCAGGACAGGGCCACAATGAGCAGTTCTTC